Listed below are T cell receptor beta chains from one sample, sequenced in a study of cytomegalovirus exposure and HLA in healthy donors. TCRdb's table, derived via immunoSEQ multiplex PCR, lists solely in-frame clones and lacks some. The sample has some 79,000 clones, roughly 64% seen once. The sequencing input was PBMCs. The receptors were sampled from a woman in her thirties or forties in good health and CMV-seropositive. CDR3s include the opening cysteine and the closing phenylalanine or tryptophan. Fields, in order: CDR3 length, clone size, J gene, V gene, D gene, CDR3 protein, CDR3 DNA. The D gene is left open where the match is weak. Clone size is given for some rows only: seen once, a few or many times, or a class if the clone is expanded.

11,NA,TRBJ1-1,TRBV28,NA,CASSRGTEAFF,TGTGCCAGCAGTCGGGGGACTGAAGCTTTCTTT
12,NA,TRBJ1-1,TRBV6-6,TRBD1,CASSPGQGKAFF,TGTGCCAGCAGTCCTGGACAGGGTAAGGCTTTCTTT
13,NA,TRBJ2-5,TRBV23-1,NA,CASTPDIQETQYF,TGCGCCAGCACCCCGGACATACAAGAGACCCAGTACTTC
13,few,TRBJ1-5,TRBV2,NA,CASKEGSNQPQHF,TGTGCCAGCAAGGAGGGGAGCAATCAGCCCCAGCATTTT
16,NA,TRBJ1-5,TRBV6-1,NA,CASSAEGHIFGQPQHF,TGTGCCAGCAGTGCCGAGGGACATATCTTCGGGCAGCCCCAGCATTTT
13,NA,TRBJ2-3,TRBV11-1,NA,CASKSGPSDSLYF,TGTGCCAGCAAGTCAGGGCCCAGCGACAGTCTGTATTTT
12,few,TRBJ2-7,TRBV7-9,TRBD1,CASSATGDEQYF,TGTGCCAGCAGCGCGACAGGGGACGAGCAGTACTTC
14,NA,TRBJ2-7,TRBV7-2,TRBD2,CASRSSGISYEQYF,TGTGCCAGCCGATCTAGCGGGATCTCCTACGAGCAGTACTTC
14,few,TRBJ1-5,TRBV6-5,NA,CASSLVAGNQPQHF,TGTGCCAGCAGTTTGGTAGCCGGGAATCAGCCCCAGCATTTT
13,NA,TRBJ2-7,TRBV6-5,NA,CASSAREAYEQYF,TGTGCCAGCAGTGCTCGGGAAGCCTACGAGCAGTACTTC
18,NA,TRBJ2-2,TRBV4-1,TRBD2,CASSLGLAGGEGTGELFF,TGCGCCAGCAGCTTGGGACTAGCGGGGGGAGAGGGCACCGGGGAGCTGTTTTTT
15,NA,TRBJ1-1,TRBV5-1,NA,CASSLIIGGDTEAFF,TGCGCCAGCAGCTTGATTATTGGGGGGGACACTGAAGCTTTCTTT
13,NA,TRBJ1-4,TRBV18,NA,CASSPGENEKLFF,TGTGCCAGCTCACCCGGGGAAAATGAAAAACTGTTTTTT
13,NA,TRBJ2-5,TRBV27,TRBD2,CASRLAGQETQYF,TGTGCCAGCAGGCTAGCGGGCCAAGAGACCCAGTACTTC
13,NA,TRBJ1-4,TRBV28,NA,CAGGGATNEKLFF,TGTGCCGGGGGCGGTGCAACTAATGAAAAACTGTTTTTT
14,few,TRBJ1-4,TRBV5-6,TRBD1,CASSLSQGGEKLFF,TGTGCCAGCAGCCTTTCACAGGGGGGTGAAAAACTGTTTTTT
17,few,TRBJ2-3,TRBV19,TRBD2,CASSIDLSGTSTDTQYF,TGTGCCAGTAGTATAGATCTTAGCGGGACTAGCACAGATACGCAGTATTTT
14,NA,TRBJ1-1,TRBV10-2,TRBD1,CASKFAGGGTEAFF,TGCGCCAGCAAGTTCGCAGGGGGTGGGACTGAAGCTTTCTTT
15,few,TRBJ1-1,TRBV29-1,TRBD1,CSVSKTRQGGTEAFF,TGCAGCGTATCCAAAACCCGCCAGGGGGGAACTGAAGCTTTCTTT
12,once,TRBJ1-1,TRBV5-5,NA,CASSSSNTEAFF,TGTGCCAGCAGCTCCTCGAACACTGAAGCTTTCTTT
15,NA,TRBJ1-1,TRBV28,NA,CASSPPNFGNTEAFF,TGTGCCAGCAGTCCCCCCAACTTCGGGAACACTGAAGCTTTCTTT
15,medium-sized,TRBJ1-5,TRBV7-2,TRBD1,CASSQDRAFWQPQHF,TGTGCCAGCAGTCAAGACAGGGCGTTCTGGCAGCCCCAGCATTTT
15,few,TRBJ2-1,TRBV4-3,TRBD2,CASRLAGGPINEQFF,TGCGCCAGCCGACTAGCGGGAGGGCCGATCAATGAGCAGTTCTTC
14,NA,TRBJ2-7,TRBV9,TRBD2,CASSGAGVGYEQYF,TGTGCCAGCAGCGGAGCGGGGGTTGGGTACGAGCAGTACTTC
14,NA,TRBJ1-5,TRBV5-8,NA,CASSFQGFRQPQHF,TGTGCCAGCAGCTTCCAGGGATTTCGGCAGCCCCAGCATTTT
15,NA,TRBJ2-6,TRBV5-8,NA,CASSSRRVGANVLTF,TGTGCCAGCAGCTCTAGGAGGGTTGGGGCCAACGTCCTGACTTTC
15,NA,TRBJ1-5,TRBV28,TRBD1,CASSFSDRVFQPQHF,TGTGCCAGCAGTTTTAGTGACAGGGTGTTCCAGCCCCAGCATTTT
18,few,TRBJ2-2,TRBV19,TRBD2,CASSSTASGRAYTGELFF,TGTGCCAGTAGTTCCACCGCTAGCGGGAGGGCTTACACCGGGGAGCTGTTTTTT
13,NA,TRBJ1-4,TRBV6-4,TRBD1,CASSDREGEKLFF,TGTGCCAGCAGCGACAGGGAGGGCGAAAAACTGTTTTTT
13,few,TRBJ1-1,TRBV7-9,TRBD1,CASSLGDRVDAFF,TGTGCCAGCAGCTTGGGCGACAGGGTCGACGCTTTCTTT
14,few,TRBJ1-5,TRBV7-2,TRBD1,CASSADRGHQPQHF,TGTGCCAGCAGCGCCGACAGGGGGCATCAGCCCCAGCATTTT
12,NA,TRBJ1-2,TRBV28,NA,CASSSDRVGYTF,TGTGCCAGCAGTTCTGACAGAGTTGGCTACACCTTC
14,NA,TRBJ2-4,TRBV6-1,NA,CASMTRGSKNIQYF,TGTGCCAGCATGACTCGAGGGTCCAAAAACATTCAGTACTTC
13,few,TRBJ1-2,TRBV6-5,NA,CASSQRNNGGYTF,TGTGCCAGCAGTCAAAGGAACAACGGAGGTTACACCTTC
14,few,TRBJ1-2,TRBV5-1,TRBD1,CASSLEQGTDGYTF,TGCGCCAGCAGCTTGGAACAGGGGACGGATGGCTACACCTTC
14,many,TRBJ2-2,TRBV5-6,NA,CASSLAVSAGELFF,TGTGCCAGCAGCTTAGCCGTATCGGCCGGGGAGCTGTTTTTT
13,few,TRBJ2-7,TRBV28,TRBD1,CASSEGQGYEQYF,TGTGCCAGCAGTGAAGGACAGGGGTACGAGCAGTACTTC
14,NA,TRBJ1-5,TRBV29-1,NA,CSVEDGGEGQPQHF,TGCAGCGTTGAAGATGGCGGGGAGGGTCAGCCCCAGCATTTT
15,few,TRBJ1-1,TRBV10-2,NA,CASSTTGTSNTEAFF,TGCGCCAGCAGTACCACCGGGACATCGAACACTGAAGCTTTCTTT
13,few,TRBJ1-5,TRBV30,TRBD1,CAWRVAGGQPQHF,TGTGCCTGGAGGGTTGCAGGGGGACAGCCCCAGCATTTT
14,NA,TRBJ2-1,TRBV6-5,NA,CASSRGGVWYEQFF,TGTGCCAGCAGCCGCGGCGGGGTGTGGTATGAGCAGTTCTTC
15,NA,TRBJ1-1,TRBV7-2,TRBD1,CASSFDRGRTSEAFF,TGTGCCAGCAGCTTTGACAGGGGGCGTACGTCTGAAGCTTTCTTT
14,NA,TRBJ1-2,TRBV7-2,TRBD1,CASSLGEGAYGYTF,TGTGCCAGCAGCTTAGGAGAGGGGGCCTATGGCTACACCTTC
17,once,TRBJ1-3,TRBV28,NA,CASSLVDSLISGNTIYF,TGTGCCAGCAGTTTAGTCGATAGCCTTATCTCTGGAAACACCATATATTTT
13,few,TRBJ2-5,TRBV7-2,NA,CASSFALGETQYF,TGTGCCAGCAGCTTTGCCCTCGGAGAGACCCAGTACTTC